This record covers a single T cell receptor beta chain. Its antigen is unknown. This record comes from a study of T cells in Graves' hyperthyroidism and ophthalmopathy. Study-wide points: Most clonotypes expanded in thyroid above 0.001 were likewise present in blood. Classification by a 13 V-J model distinguished ophthalmopathy from stable hyperthyroidism.

It was RNA transcripts that yielded the amplified TCR beta CDR3 regions. In the first-round RT-PCR of the TCR CDR3, the HTBI primer set was used. TCRdb re-analysed the multiplex PCR reads in MiXCR, keeping a single row per CDR3 protein. The data show 500,000 or so distinct CDR3 sequences, approximately 17% seen once. The CDR3 length is 18 residues. Germline-derived CDR1 and CDR2 are MNHEY and SVGEGT. V lost 2 bases, J lost 1 base, and 15 bases lay in between. The clonotype was recovered from a woman between 18 and 30 years old with Graves' ophthalmopathy. This sequence joins TRBV6-2 or TRBV6-3 and TRBJ2-6, with D perhaps matching TRBD2 (6 bases). Sequenced: blood. The CDR3: CASSYPPGGKSGANVLTF. CDR3 bases: TGTGCCAGCAGTTACCCCCCCGGAGGGAAATCTGGGGCCAACGTCCTGACTTTC.